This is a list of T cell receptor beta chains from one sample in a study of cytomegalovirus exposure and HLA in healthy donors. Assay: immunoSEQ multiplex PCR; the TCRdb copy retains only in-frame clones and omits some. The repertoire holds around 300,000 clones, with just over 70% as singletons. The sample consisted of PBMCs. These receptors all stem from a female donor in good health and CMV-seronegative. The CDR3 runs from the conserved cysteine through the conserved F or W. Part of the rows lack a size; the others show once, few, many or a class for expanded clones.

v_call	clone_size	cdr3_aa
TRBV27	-	CASSSITSGPPIYNEQFF
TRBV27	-	CASSSKTSGSYNEQFF
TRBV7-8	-	CASILLRDTEAFF
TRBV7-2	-	CASSLEGAGGYTF
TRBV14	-	CASSKGGSNQPQHF
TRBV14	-	CASSQGGQFEQYF
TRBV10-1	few	CASSESRGGGTGELFF
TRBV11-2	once	CASSFKGGYASGELFF
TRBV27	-	CASSSMPRGSLTYNEQFF
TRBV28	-	CASETSVVTGELFF
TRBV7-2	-	CASSFQRATQYF
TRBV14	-	CASSQTSARSETQYF
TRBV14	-	CASSRGLATGELFF
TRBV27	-	CASSLSTGANVLTF
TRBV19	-	CASSTLAGGNTGELFF
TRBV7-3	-	CASSLLGGATDTQYF
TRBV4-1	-	CASSPQTSGSGEQYF
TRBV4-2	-	CASSQDGAGARGTEAFF
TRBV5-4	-	CASSFGGIKSYEQYF
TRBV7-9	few	CSSSPSGVQGNQPQHF
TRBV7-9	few	CASSLEGANQPQHF
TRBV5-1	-	CASSLRLAGVNEQFF
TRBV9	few	CASSATSGLTHEQYF
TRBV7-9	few	CASSLAPGYEQYF
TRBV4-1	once	CASSQGFSGSYTQYF
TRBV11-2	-	CASSLGHPRNEQFF
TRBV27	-	CASRSGQVKDGELFF
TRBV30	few	CAWSMVWGRDYSGNTIYF
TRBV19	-	CASSRQGSDYGYTF
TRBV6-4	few	CASSDAGGTYNEQFF
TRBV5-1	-	CASSLEAEQFF
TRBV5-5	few	CASIGTGAFFQYF
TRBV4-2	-	CASSQGSGKGLNQPQHF
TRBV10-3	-	CAISNSVSYEQYF
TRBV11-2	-	CASSFALGQGLNYGYTF
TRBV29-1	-	CSVKPGTASTDTQYF
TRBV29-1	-	CSVDTGSGTGELFF